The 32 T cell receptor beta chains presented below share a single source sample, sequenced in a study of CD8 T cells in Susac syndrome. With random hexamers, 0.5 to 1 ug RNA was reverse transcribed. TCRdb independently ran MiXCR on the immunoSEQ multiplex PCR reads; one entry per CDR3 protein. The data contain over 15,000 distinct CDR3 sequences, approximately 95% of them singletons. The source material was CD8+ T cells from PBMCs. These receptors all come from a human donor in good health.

The CDR3 DNA sequence: TGTGCCAGCAGCCTTCCGTGGACAGGCAAGCAGTTCTTC. It specifies CASSLPWTGKQFF. The genes are TRBV14 and TRBJ2-1, with TRBD1 matching over 7 bases. The CDR3 length is 13 residues. Germline lookup yields CDR1 SGHDN and CDR2 FVKESK. V trimming: 4 bases; J trimming: 11 bases; junction bases outside the gene matches: 8.

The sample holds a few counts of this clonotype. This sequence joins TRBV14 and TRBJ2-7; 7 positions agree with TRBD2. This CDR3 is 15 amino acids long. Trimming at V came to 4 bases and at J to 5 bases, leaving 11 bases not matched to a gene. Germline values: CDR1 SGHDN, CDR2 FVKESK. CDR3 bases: TGTGCCAGCAGCCCCTCCCGGCGGGAGATACACGAGCAGTACTTC. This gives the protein CASSPSRREIHEQYF.

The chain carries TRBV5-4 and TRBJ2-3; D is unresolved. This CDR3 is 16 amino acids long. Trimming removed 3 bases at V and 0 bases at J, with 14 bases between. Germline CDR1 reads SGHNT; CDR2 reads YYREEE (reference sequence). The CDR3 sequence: CASSYNTMTSTDTQYF. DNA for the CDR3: TGTGCCAGCAGCTACAATACTATGACTAGCACAGATACGCAGTATTTT.

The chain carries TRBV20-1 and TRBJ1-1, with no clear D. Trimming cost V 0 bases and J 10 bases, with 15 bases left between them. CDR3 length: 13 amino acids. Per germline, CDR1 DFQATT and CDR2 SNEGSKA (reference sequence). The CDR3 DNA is TGCAGTGCTAGAGATGAGTCCGGGGTTGGAGCTTTCTTT. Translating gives CSARDESGVGAFF.

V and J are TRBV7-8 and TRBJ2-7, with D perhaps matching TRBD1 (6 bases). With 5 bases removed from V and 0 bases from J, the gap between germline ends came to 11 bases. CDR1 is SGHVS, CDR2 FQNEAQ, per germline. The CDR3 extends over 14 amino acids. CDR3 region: CASSLRQASYEQYV. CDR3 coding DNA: TGTGCCAGCAGCCTCCGACAGGCCTCCTACGAGCAGTACGTC.

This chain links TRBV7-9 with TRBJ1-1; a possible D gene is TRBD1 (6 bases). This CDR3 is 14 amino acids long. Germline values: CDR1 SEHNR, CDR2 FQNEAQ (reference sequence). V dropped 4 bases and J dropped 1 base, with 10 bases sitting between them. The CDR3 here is CASSSGTTNTEAFF. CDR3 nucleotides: TGTGCCAGCAGCTCTGGGACAACGAACACTGAAGCTTTCTTT.

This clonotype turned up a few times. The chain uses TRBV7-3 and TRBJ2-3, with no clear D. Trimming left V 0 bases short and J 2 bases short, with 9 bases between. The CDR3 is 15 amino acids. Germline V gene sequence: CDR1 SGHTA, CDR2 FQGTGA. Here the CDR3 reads CASSLTISATDTQYF. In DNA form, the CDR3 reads TGTGCCAGCAGCTTAACCATCTCCGCCACAGATACGCAGTATTTT.

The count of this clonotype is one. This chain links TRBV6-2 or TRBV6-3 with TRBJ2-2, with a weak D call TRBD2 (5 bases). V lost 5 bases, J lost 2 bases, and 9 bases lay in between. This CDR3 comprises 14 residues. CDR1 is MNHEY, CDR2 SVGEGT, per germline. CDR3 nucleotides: TGTGCCAGCAGTGAGGGCCAAAACACCGGGGAGCTGTTTTTT. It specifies CASSEGQNTGELFF.

CDR3 coding DNA: TGTGCCATCAGTGAGTCTTTATATGGTAGCGGGGACAACAATGAGCAGTTCTTC. It codes for CAISESLYGSGDNNEQFF. The chain employs TRBV10-3 and TRBJ2-1; 8 nucleotides agree with TRBD2. The CDR3 runs 18 residues. Looked up from germline, CDR1 is ENHRY and CDR2 is SYGVKD. V trimming: 0 bases; J trimming: 5 bases; junction bases outside the gene matches: 12.

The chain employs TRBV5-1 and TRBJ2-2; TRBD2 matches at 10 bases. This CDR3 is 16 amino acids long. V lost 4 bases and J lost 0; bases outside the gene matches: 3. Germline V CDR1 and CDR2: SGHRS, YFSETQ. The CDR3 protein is CASSHGLAANTGELFF. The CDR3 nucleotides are TGCGCCAGCAGCCACGGACTAGCGGCGAACACCGGGGAGCTGTTTTTT.

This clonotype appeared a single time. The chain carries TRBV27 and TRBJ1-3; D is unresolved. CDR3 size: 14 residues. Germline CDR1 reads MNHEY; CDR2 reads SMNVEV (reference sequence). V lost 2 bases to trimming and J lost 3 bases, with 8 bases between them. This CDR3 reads CASSLRFFGNTIYF. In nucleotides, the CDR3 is TGTGCCAGCAGTTTACGCTTCTTTGGAAACACCATATATTTT.

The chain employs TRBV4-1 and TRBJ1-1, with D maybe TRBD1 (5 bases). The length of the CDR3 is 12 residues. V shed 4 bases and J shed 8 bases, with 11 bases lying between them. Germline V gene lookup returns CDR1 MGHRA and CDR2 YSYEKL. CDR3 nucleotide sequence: TGCGCCAGCAGCCCCCGGGACGGAGAAGCTTTCTTT. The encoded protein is CASSPRDGEAFF.

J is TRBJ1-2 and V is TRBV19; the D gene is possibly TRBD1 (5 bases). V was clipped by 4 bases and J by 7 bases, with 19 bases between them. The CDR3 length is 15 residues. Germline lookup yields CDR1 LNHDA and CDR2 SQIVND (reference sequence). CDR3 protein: CASSSAPGTWSGYTF. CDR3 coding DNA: TGTGCCAGTAGTAGCGCTCCCGGGACCTGGTCTGGCTACACCTTC.

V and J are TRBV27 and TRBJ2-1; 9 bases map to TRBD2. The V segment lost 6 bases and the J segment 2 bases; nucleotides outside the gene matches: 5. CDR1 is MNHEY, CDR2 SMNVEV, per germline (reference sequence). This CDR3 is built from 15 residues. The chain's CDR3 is CASSLAGAPYNEQFF. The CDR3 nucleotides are TGTGCCAGCAGCTTAGCGGGAGCGCCCTACAATGAGCAGTTCTTC.

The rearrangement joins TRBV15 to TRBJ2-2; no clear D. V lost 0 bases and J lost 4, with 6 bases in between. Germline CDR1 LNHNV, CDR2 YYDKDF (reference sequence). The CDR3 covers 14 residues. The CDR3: CATSRDSITGELFF. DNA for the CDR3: TGTGCCACCAGCAGAGATTCGATCACCGGGGAGCTGTTTTTT.

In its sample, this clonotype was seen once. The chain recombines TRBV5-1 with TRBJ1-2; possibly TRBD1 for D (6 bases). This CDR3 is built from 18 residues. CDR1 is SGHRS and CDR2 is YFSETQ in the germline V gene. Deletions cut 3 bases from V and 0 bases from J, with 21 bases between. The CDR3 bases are TGCGCCAGCAGCTATCATCCACAGGGCTTGGTTACTAACTATGGCTACACCTTC. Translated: CASSYHPQGLVTNYGYTF.

The CDR3 DNA reads TGTGCCAGCAGCGTGGGACTAGCGGACCCCATCGGGGAGCTGTTTTTT. Amino acid sequence: CASSVGLADPIGELFF. This chain connects TRBV28 to TRBJ2-2; 11 positions agree with TRBD2. CDR3 length: 16 residues. Germline CDR1 reads MDHEN; CDR2 reads SYDVKM. The V gene end was trimmed by 6 bases and the J gene end by 7 bases; junction bases not matched to a gene: 10.

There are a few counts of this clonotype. CDR3 region: CASSVTGEETQYF. The DNA for the CDR3 is TGTGCCAGCAGCGTTACAGGGGAAGAGACCCAGTACTTC. The gene calls are TRBV7-8 and TRBJ2-5, with 7 bases identical to TRBD1. V trimming: 5 bases; J trimming: 3 bases; junction bases outside the gene matches: 3. Germline V CDR1 and CDR2: SGHVS, FQNEAQ. This CDR3 contains 13 residues.

The DNA for the CDR3 is TGTGCCAGCAGCTTACTAGCTGGGTACGAGCAGTACGTC. Protein: CASSLLAGYEQYV. The V and J genes are TRBV11-3 and TRBJ2-7, with a tentative D call TRBD2 (5 bases). Germline CDR1 SGHNT, CDR2 YENEEA. The CDR3 consists of 13 residues. Trimming stripped 2 bases from V and 4 bases from J, with 9 bases between.

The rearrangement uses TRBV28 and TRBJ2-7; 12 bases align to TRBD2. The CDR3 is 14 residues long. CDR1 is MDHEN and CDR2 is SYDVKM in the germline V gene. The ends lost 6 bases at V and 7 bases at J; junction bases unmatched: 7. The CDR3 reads CASSPSGRAWEQYF. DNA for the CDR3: TGTGCCAGCAGCCCTAGCGGGAGGGCCTGGGAGCAGTACTTC. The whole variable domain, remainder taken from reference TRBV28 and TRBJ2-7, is DVKVTQSSRYLVKRTGEKVFLECVQDMDHENMFWYRQDPGLGLRLIYFSYDVKMKEKGDIPEGYSVSREKKERFSLILESASTNQTSMYLCASSPSGRAWEQYFGPGTRLTVT.

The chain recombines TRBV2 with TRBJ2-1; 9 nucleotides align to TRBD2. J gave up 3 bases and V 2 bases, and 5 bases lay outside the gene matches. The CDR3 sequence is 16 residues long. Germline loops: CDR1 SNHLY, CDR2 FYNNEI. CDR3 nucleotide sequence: TGTGCCAGCAGTGAAACGGCTAGCGGGAACTACAATGAGCAGTTCTTC. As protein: CASSETASGNYNEQFF.

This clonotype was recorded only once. The CDR3: CASSIVAGVETQYF. In nucleotides, the CDR3 is TGTGCCAGTAGTATAGTTGCGGGAGTGGAGACCCAGTACTTC. This chain connects TRBV19 to TRBJ2-5; 7 bases match TRBD2. From germline, CDR1 is LNHDA and CDR2 SQIVND (reference sequence). The CDR3 sequence is 14 residues long. The V and J ends lost 1 base and 5 bases, in that order; junction bases with no gene match: 4.

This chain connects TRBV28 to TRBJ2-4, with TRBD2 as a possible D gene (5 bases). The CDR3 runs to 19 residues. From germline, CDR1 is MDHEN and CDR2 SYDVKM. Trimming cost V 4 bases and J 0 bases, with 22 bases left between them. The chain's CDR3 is CASSYHAGSTEIAKNIQYF. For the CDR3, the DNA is TGTGCCAGCAGTTACCACGCGGGCTCTACCGAAATAGCCAAAAACATTCAGTACTTC.

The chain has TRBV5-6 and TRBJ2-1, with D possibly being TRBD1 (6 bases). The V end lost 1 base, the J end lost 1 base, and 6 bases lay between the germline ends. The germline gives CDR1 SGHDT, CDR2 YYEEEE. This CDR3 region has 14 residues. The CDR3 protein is CASSLQGSYNEQFF. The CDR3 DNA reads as TGTGCCAGCAGCTTGCAGGGGTCCTACAATGAGCAGTTCTTC.

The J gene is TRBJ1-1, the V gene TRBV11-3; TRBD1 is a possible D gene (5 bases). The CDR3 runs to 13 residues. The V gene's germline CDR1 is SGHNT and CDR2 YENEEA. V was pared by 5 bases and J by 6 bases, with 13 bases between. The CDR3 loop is CASSRLRGSEAFF. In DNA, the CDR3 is TGTGCCAGCAGCAGGTTAAGGGGTTCTGAAGCTTTCTTT.

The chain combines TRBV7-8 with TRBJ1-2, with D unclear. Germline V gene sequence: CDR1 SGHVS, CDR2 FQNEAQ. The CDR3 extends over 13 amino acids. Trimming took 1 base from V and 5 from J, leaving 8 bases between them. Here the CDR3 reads CASSLGAQYGYTF. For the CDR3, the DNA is TGTGCCAGCAGCTTAGGGGCTCAATATGGCTACACCTTC.

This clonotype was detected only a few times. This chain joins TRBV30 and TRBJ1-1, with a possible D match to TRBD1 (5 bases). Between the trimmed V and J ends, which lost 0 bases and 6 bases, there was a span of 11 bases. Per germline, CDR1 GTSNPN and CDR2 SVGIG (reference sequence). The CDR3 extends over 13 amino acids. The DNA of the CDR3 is TGTGCCTGGAGTGTACAGGAGGTTGCTGAAGCTTTCTTT. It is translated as CAWSVQEVAEAFF.

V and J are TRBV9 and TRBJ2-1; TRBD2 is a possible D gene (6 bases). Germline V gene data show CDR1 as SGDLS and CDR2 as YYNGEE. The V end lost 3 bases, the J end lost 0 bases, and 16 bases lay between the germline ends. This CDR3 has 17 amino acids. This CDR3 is CASSAPLAESSYNEQFF. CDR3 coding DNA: TGTGCCAGCAGCGCCCCATTAGCGGAGAGCTCCTACAATGAGCAGTTCTTC.

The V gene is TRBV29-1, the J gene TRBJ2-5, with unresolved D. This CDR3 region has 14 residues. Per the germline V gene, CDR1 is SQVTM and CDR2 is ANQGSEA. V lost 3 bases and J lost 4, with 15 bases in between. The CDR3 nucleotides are TGCAGCGTTGAGGTTTTGGAGCTCCGAGAGACCCAGTACTTC. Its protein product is CSVEVLELRETQYF.

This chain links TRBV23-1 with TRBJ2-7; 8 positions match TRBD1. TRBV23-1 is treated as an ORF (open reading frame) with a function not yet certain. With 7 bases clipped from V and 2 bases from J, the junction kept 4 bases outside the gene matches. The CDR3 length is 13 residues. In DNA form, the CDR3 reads TGCGCCAGCAATGGGGACAGGACCTACGAGCAGTACGTC. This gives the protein CASNGDRTYEQYV.

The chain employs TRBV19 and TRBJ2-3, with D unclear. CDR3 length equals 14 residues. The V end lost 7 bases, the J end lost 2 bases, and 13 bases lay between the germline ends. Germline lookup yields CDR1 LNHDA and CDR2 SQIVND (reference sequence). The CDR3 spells CASIRGGITDTQYF. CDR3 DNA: TGTGCCAGTATCCGAGGCGGAATCACAGATACGCAGTATTTT.

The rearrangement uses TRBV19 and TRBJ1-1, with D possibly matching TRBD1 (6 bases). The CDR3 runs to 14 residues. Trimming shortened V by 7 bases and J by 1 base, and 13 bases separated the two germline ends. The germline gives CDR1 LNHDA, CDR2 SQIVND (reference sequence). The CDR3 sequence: CASTYRAPNTEAFF. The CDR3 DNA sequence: TGTGCCAGTACGTACAGGGCCCCGAACACTGAAGCTTTCTTT.